This T cell receptor (beta chain) was retrieved from a study of T cells in Graves' hyperthyroidism and ophthalmopathy. The CDR3 regions of TCR beta were amplified from RNA transcripts. Using the HTBI primer set, a first-round RT-PCR was run on the TCR CDR3. TCRdb analysed the multiplex PCR reads with MiXCR anew, one entry per CDR3 protein. The profile shows fewer than 350,000 distinct CDR3 sequences, 15% to 20% of them singletons. Diagnoses used clinical symptoms, serum thyroxine and TRAb, thyroid ultrasound and orbital computed tomography. Germline values: CDR1 SGHTA, CDR2 FQGNSA. Trimming shortened V by 4 bases and J by 3 bases, and 13 bases separated the two germline ends. CDR3 length: 14 amino acids. In its sample, this clonotype was seen many times.

V is TRBV7-2 and J is TRBJ2-7; possible D gene TRBD1, 6 bases. The source is a middle-aged woman with Graves' ophthalmopathy. The sample taken for sequencing was blood. The CDR3 protein is CASSWGQLGYEQYF. The CDR3 bases are TGTGCCAGCAGCTGGGGACAATTGGGCTACGAGCAGTACTTC.